These T cell receptor beta chains were read from a single sample in a study of cytomegalovirus exposure and HLA in healthy donors. Some clones are missing from TCRdb's copy, which holds only in-frame ones; the method was immunoSEQ multiplex PCR. Among under 200,000 clones listed, 82% were seen once. Sequencing was performed on PBMCs. All receptors come from a girl aged 2 to 10 in good health and CMV-seropositive. The CDR3 runs from the conserved cysteine through the conserved F or W. The D gene is left open where the match is weak. Clone sizes are given selectively: once, few, many, or a class where the clone is expanded.

V gene,D gene,J gene,clone size,CDR3 protein,CDR3 DNA
TRBV2,.,TRBJ1-1,.,CASSVHGEGNTEAFF,TGTGCCAGCAGTGTTCACGGGGAGGGAAACACTGAAGCTTTCTTT
TRBV11-1,TRBD2,TRBJ2-2,.,CASSQAGPNTGELFF,TGTGCCAGCAGTCAAGCGGGGCCGAACACCGGGGAGCTGTTTTTT
TRBV19,TRBD1,TRBJ1-5,.,CASSISGTGWVNQPQHF,TGTGCCAGTAGTATCTCCGGGACAGGCTGGGTCAATCAGCCCCAGCATTTT
TRBV9,.,TRBJ2-5,.,CASSVALTTAQETQYF,TGTGCCAGCAGCGTAGCCCTCACTACTGCCCAAGAGACCCAGTACTTC
TRBV7-9,.,TRBJ2-3,.,CASSRRDTDTQYF,TGTGCCAGCAGCCGCCGGGACACAGATACGCAGTATTTT
TRBV10-1,TRBD2,TRBJ2-7,.,CASSDTGGRARYEQYF,TGCGCCAGCAGTGACACGGGCGGGAGGGCCAGGTACGAGCAGTACTTC
TRBV10-3,TRBD2,TRBJ2-5,.,CAISELADQETQYF,TGTGCCATCAGTGAGCTAGCGGACCAAGAGACCCAGTACTTC
TRBV28,TRBD1,TRBJ1-1,.,CASSLWAGGLTEAFF,TGTGCCAGCAGTTTGTGGGCAGGGGGGTTGACTGAAGCTTTCTTT
TRBV30,TRBD2,TRBJ2-3,few,CAWSGSSGPSTDTQYF,TGTGCCTGGAGTGGGAGTAGCGGGCCTAGCACAGATACGCAGTATTTT
TRBV19,TRBD2,TRBJ2-7,.,CASSPNRSGRPSYEQYF,TGTGCCAGTAGTCCTAATCGGAGCGGGAGGCCCTCCTACGAGCAGTACTTC
TRBV19,TRBD2,TRBJ2-1,.,CASSIDGLAGYNEQFF,TGTGCCAGTAGTATAGATGGTCTAGCGGGCTACAATGAGCAGTTCTTC
TRBV6-4,TRBD2,TRBJ2-1,.,CASSAASGRGWGEQFF,TGTGCCAGCAGTGCGGCTAGCGGGAGGGGATGGGGTGAGCAGTTCTTC
TRBV28,.,TRBJ2-7,.,CASSLKGSREAGTF,TGTGCCAGCAGCTTAAAGGGCTCAAGGGAGGCGGGTACTTTC
TRBV1,.,TRBJ2-7,.,CTSSQGVSGGRVSYEQYF,TGCACCAGCAGCCAAGGGGTTTCGGGCGGGAGGGTTTCCTACGAGCAGTACTTC
TRBV2,TRBD1,TRBJ1-1,.,CASSEAGQTNTEAFF,TGTGCCAGCAGTGAAGCGGGACAGACGAACACTGAAGCTTTCTTT
TRBV5-1,TRBD2,TRBJ2-5,.,CASSLGVAGSQETQYF,TGCGCCAGCAGCTTGGGGGTAGCGGGGAGCCAAGAGACCCAGTACTTC
TRBV28,TRBD1,TRBJ1-2,.,CASSSLTGVGYTF,TGTGCCAGCAGTTCCCTGACAGGGGTGGGCTACACCTTC
TRBV5-1,.,TRBJ2-3,few,CASSWGQGPDTQYF,TGCGCCAGCAGCTGGGGGCAGGGCCCCGATACGCAGTATTTT
TRBV27,TRBD2,TRBJ2-7,.,CASSLGGGYEQYF,TGTGCCAGCAGTTTAGGCGGGGGTTACGAGCAGTACTTC
TRBV28,.,TRBJ1-5,.,CASSSTGYSNQPQHF,TGTGCCAGCAGTTCAACGGGGTATAGCAATCAGCCCCAGCATTTT
TRBV28,.,TRBJ2-5,.,CASSPGQKETQYF,TGTGCCAGCAGCCCTGGACAGAAAGAGACCCAGTACTTC
TRBV6-1,TRBD1,TRBJ1-5,.,CASSDFVGQANQPQHF,TGTGCCAGCAGTGATTTCGTTGGACAGGCTAATCAGCCCCAGCATTTT
TRBV4-1,.,TRBJ2-5,.,CASSQAGEETQYF,TGCGCCAGCAGCCAAGCAGGGGAGGAGACCCAGTACTTC
TRBV5-1,.,TRBJ2-5,.,CASSSRSQFQETQYF,TGCGCCAGCAGCTCACGGTCTCAATTTCAAGAGACCCAGTACTTC
TRBV30,TRBD1,TRBJ2-7,.,CAWSLLTGTGDEQYF,TGTGCCTGGAGTTTGCTTACCGGGACAGGGGACGAGCAGTACTTC
TRBV10-1,.,TRBJ2-3,.,CASSEFTRADTQYF,TGCGCCAGCAGTGAATTCACGAGGGCAGATACGCAGTATTTT
TRBV7-9,TRBD1,TRBJ2-6,.,CSSSFPGGGSGANVLTF,TGTTCCAGCAGCTTTCCAGGGGGCGGATCTGGGGCCAACGTCCTGACTTTC
TRBV18,TRBD1,TRBJ1-1,.,CASSPLTRGLTEAFF,TGTGCCAGCTCACCATTAACCAGGGGGTTGACTGAAGCTTTCTTT
TRBV28,.,TRBJ2-5,.,CASSFAGEETQYF,TGTGCCAGCAGTTTTGCGGGTGAAGAGACCCAGTACTTC
TRBV7-9,.,TRBJ1-2,few,CASGLVDGYTF,TGTGCCAGCGGACTCGTCGATGGCTACACCTTC
TRBV4-1,.,TRBJ2-7,.,CASSPRLTVSSYEQYF,TGCGCCAGCAGCCCGCGTTTGACAGTATCCTCCTACGAGCAGTACTTC
TRBV19,.,TRBJ2-2,.,CASTSWGEWYTGELFF,TGTGCCAGTACCTCGTGGGGGGAGTGGTACACCGGGGAGCTGTTTTTT
TRBV10-3,.,TRBJ1-5,.,CAITGDTNQPQHF,TGTGCCATCACAGGGGACACGAATCAGCCCCAGCATTTT
TRBV7-3,.,TRBJ2-3,.,CASSPRDSLTDTQYF,TGTGCCAGCAGCCCTAGGGACTCTCTCACAGATACGCAGTATTTT
TRBV30,.,TRBJ2-2,once,CAWKLGGTTAGELFF,TGTGCCTGGAAGCTGGGCGGGACGACCGCCGGGGAGCTGTTTTTT
TRBV7-2,TRBD2,TRBJ2-4,.,CASSSSGLAGGPKNIQYF,TGTGCCAGCAGCTCCTCGGGACTAGCGGGAGGGCCCAAAAACATTCAGTACTTC
TRBV13,.,TRBJ1-1,.,CASSLGTANTEAFF,TGTGCCAGCAGCTTAGGGACAGCGAACACTGAAGCTTTCTTT
TRBV6-5,.,TRBJ1-2,.,CASSRPGSGGGGYTF,TGTGCCAGCAGCAGGCCAGGGTCGGGGGGAGGTGGCTACACCTTC
TRBV20-1,TRBD1,TRBJ1-5,.,CSAGQGQPQHF,TGCAGTGCGGGACAGGGTCAGCCCCAGCATTTT
TRBV6-1,.,TRBJ2-3,.,CASSGGQFGTQYF,TGTGCCAGCAGTGGCGGACAATTTGGGACGCAGTATTTT
TRBV28,.,TRBJ2-7,.,CASNQKGGVDEQYF,TGTGCCAGCAATCAGAAAGGGGGGGTGGACGAGCAGTACTTC
TRBV5-4,.,TRBJ1-5,.,CASSFRGVGQPQHF,TGTGCCAGCAGCTTTCGGGGGGTGGGGCAGCCCCAGCATTTT
TRBV25-1,TRBD2,TRBJ2-5,.,CASSAVAGGFQETQYF,TGTGCCAGCAGTGCTGTAGCGGGAGGCTTTCAAGAGACCCAGTACTTC
TRBV28,.,TRBJ1-2,.,CASSFTDGYTF,TGTGCCAGCAGCTTTACTGATGGCTACACCTTC
TRBV2,TRBD1,TRBJ1-5,.,CASRMDRGQHQPQHF,TGTGCCAGCAGGATGGACAGGGGGCAACATCAGCCCCAGCATTTT
TRBV11-1,TRBD1,TRBJ1-1,.,CASSVGQGANTEAFF,TGTGCCAGCAGCGTAGGACAGGGGGCGAACACTGAAGCTTTCTTT
TRBV5-4,TRBD2,TRBJ2-3,.,CASSLRSGSTDTQYF,TGTGCCAGCAGCCTTAGAAGCGGGAGTACAGATACGCAGTATTTT
TRBV2,.,TRBJ1-1,.,CASVGRRDTEAFF,TGTGCCAGCGTCGGGAGACGCGACACTGAAGCTTTCTTT
TRBV4-1,.,TRBJ2-2,.,CASSHEIRERLTGELFF,TGCGCCAGCAGCCATGAAATAAGGGAGCGGCTCACCGGGGAGCTGTTTTTT
TRBV5-1,.,TRBJ1-3,once,CASKSLSGNTIYF,TGCGCCAGCAAATCCTTATCTGGAAACACCATATATTTT